Below are 32 T cell receptor beta chains sequenced from a single sample in a study of blood T cell repertoires in COVID-19. Method: immunoSEQ multiplex PCR; TCRdb's copy keeps in-frame clones and lacks some. Of tens of thousands of clones listed, 88% are singletons. The source material was peripheral blood. These receptors originate from a woman aged 45-60 years with active or convalescent COVID-19.

The chain has TRBV7-6 and TRBJ2-1; D gene uncertain. The germline V and J ends were trimmed by 2 bases and 8 bases, with 10 bases remaining between them. Germline V lookup: CDR1 SGHVS, CDR2 FNYEAQ. The CDR3 totals 13 residues. This CDR3 is CASSLNYADEQFF. CDR3 sequence (DNA): TGTGCCAGCAGCTTAAATTATGCGGATGAGCAGTTCTTC.

This chain joins TRBV5-4 and TRBJ1-2; unclear D gene. V was trimmed by 0 bases and J by 14 bases, leaving 14 bases between them. Germline CDR1 SGHNT, CDR2 YYREEE (reference sequence). This CDR3 has 12 amino acids. CDR3 loop: CASSLEIGSGTF. The CDR3, as DNA: TGTGCCAGCAGCTTGGAAATCGGCTCAGGTACCTTC.

The V call is TRBV10-2, the J call TRBJ2-5; the match to TRBD2 covers 9 bases. Per germline, CDR1 WSHSY and CDR2 SAAADI. V dropped 7 bases and J dropped 5; count of bases not matched to a gene: 8. There are 14 residues in the CDR3. The CDR3 bases are TGCGCCAGCACCCAAATAGCGGGAGCGGAGACCCAGTACTTC. Its protein product is CASTQIAGAETQYF.

The rearrangement links TRBV7-9 to TRBJ2-7; 11 nucleotides line up with TRBD1. Germline CDR1 and CDR2: SEHNR and FQNEAQ (reference sequence). This CDR3 is 12 amino acids long. Unmatched junction bases numbered 7, after V lost 6 bases and J lost 12 bases. CDR3 in DNA: TGTGCCAGCAGTTCCGTGGGACAGGGGGTGTACTTC. Translation gives CASSSVGQGVYF.

The chain couples TRBV7-8 to TRBJ2-3; D possibly corresponds to TRBD2 (6 bases). Trimming shortened V by 5 bases and J by 6 bases, and 12 bases separated the two germline ends. The CDR3 extends over 13 amino acids. Germline CDR1 SGHVS, CDR2 FQNEAQ. The CDR3 is CASSGGVSDTQYF. CDR3 nucleotide sequence: TGTGCCAGCAGCGGAGGGGTTTCGGATACGCAGTATTTT.

The J gene is TRBJ2-5, the V gene TRBV27, with D possibly being TRBD2 (6 bases). V lost 5 bases, J lost 5 bases, and 15 bases lay in between. The CDR3 has 14 amino acids. CDR1 and CDR2 from the germline V gene are MNHEY and SMNVEV (reference sequence). Here the CDR3 DNA reads TGTGCCAGCAGTCCCCAAAACGGGGGTGAGACCCAGTACTTC. This gives the protein CASSPQNGGETQYF.

This clone was seen more than once but under ten times. The V call is TRBV11-2, the J call TRBJ1-5, with D tentatively TRBD1 (5 bases). The V end lost 5 bases, the J end lost 1 base, and 12 bases lay between the germline ends. From germline, CDR1 is SGHAT and CDR2 FQNNGV. CDR3 length: 15 amino acids. The CDR3 protein is CASSPIQGSNQPQHF. The DNA of the CDR3 is TGTGCCAGCAGCCCCATTCAGGGAAGCAATCAGCCCCAGCATTTT. Full variable domain (remainder filled in from reference TRBV11-2 and TRBJ1-5): EAGVAQSPRYKIIEKRQSVAFWCNPISGHATLYWYQQILGQGPKLLIQFQNNGVVDDSQLPKDRFSAERLKGVDSTLKIQPAKLEDSAVYLCASSPIQGSNQPQHFGDGTRLSIL.

V gene TRBV7-9 combines with J gene TRBJ1-5; D gene ambiguous. This CDR3 has 13 amino acids. Per the germline V gene, CDR1 is SEHNR and CDR2 is FQNEAQ (reference sequence). The V end was cut by 7 bases, the J end by 1 base, with 8 bases between. CDR3 region: CASTFESNQPQHF. Written as DNA, the CDR3 is TGTGCCAGCACGTTCGAGAGCAATCAGCCCCAGCATTTT.

For this clone: Other DNA sequences in the same sample also yield this CDR3. The V call is TRBV11-3, the J call TRBJ1-1; D remains ambiguous. Germline CDR1 SGHNT, CDR2 YENEEA. This CDR3 contains 13 residues. V lost 1 base to trimming and J lost 2 bases, with 5 bases between them. CDR3 loop: CASSLGGNTEAFF. As DNA, the CDR3 is TGTGCCAGCAGCTTAGGAGGAAACACTGAAGCTTTCTTT.

V is TRBV19 and J is TRBJ2-7, with 8 positions matching TRBD1. The CDR3 contains 14 residues. Germline V gene data show CDR1 as LNHDA and CDR2 as SQIVND (reference sequence). The ends lost 5 bases at V and 0 bases at J; junction bases unmatched: 3. CDR3 DNA sequence: TGTGCCAGTAGTGACAGGGGTTTCTCCTACGAGCAGTACTTC. It is translated as CASSDRGFSYEQYF.

CDR3 sequence reads: CASSLTRNEQFF. The CDR3 DNA sequence: TGTGCCAGCAGTTTAACCAGAAATGAGCAGTTCTTC. The chain joins TRBV6-5 to TRBJ2-1; no firm D call. Germline CDR1 MNHEY, CDR2 SVGAGI. The germline V and J ends were trimmed by 4 bases and 7 bases, with 8 bases remaining between them. The CDR3 runs 12 residues.

Here the CDR3 DNA reads TGTGCCAGCTCTGGCCCAGCGGGAGGACCCAATGAGCAGTTCTTC. Its protein product is CASSGPAGGPNEQFF. The chain joins TRBV3-1 (or the pseudogene TRBV3-2) to TRBJ2-1, with 9 bases fitting TRBD2. CDR1 and CDR2 (germline): LGHDT, YNNKEL (reference sequence). There are 15 residues in the CDR3. The J segment lost 6 bases and the V segment lost 8 bases, leaving 11 bases of the junction unmatched.

This chain joins TRBV19 and TRBJ2-1; 11 nucleotides agree with TRBD2. CDR3 length: 20 residues. V trimming: 6 bases; J trimming: 7 bases; junction bases outside the gene matches: 23. Germline assignment: CDR1 LNHDA and CDR2 SQIVND (reference sequence). In nucleotides, the CDR3 is TGTGCCAGTAGCAAAGAGTTTAATAGCGGGAGGGCCGCCGCGGGAAATGAGCAGTTCTTC. This gives the protein CASSKEFNSGRAAAGNEQFF. The full variable domain, with the rest looked up from reference TRBV19 and TRBJ2-1, is DGGITQSPKYLFRKEGQNVTLSCEQNLNHDAMYWYRQDPGQGLRLIYYSQIVNDFQKGDIAEGYSVSREKKESFPLTVTSAQKNPTAFYLCASSKEFNSGRAAAGNEQFFGPGTRLTVL.

V usage is TRBV7-9 and J usage is TRBJ1-5; no reliable D call. CDR3 length: 14 residues. From germline, CDR1 is SEHNR and CDR2 FQNEAQ (reference sequence). Trimming shortened V by 4 bases and J by 0 bases, and 7 bases separated the two germline ends. The CDR3 protein is CASSSHSSNQPQHF. The DNA of the CDR3 is TGTGCCAGCAGCTCTCACAGTAGCAATCAGCCCCAGCATTTT.

The rearrangement joins TRBV6-5 to TRBJ1-2; D ambiguous. V lost 2 bases, J lost 1 base, and 14 bases lay in between. Germline V CDR1 and CDR2: MNHEY, SVGAGI. This CDR3 has 16 amino acids. The CDR3 protein is CASSYADGGLNYGYTF. The CDR3 bases are TGTGCCAGCAGTTACGCGGACGGAGGACTTAACTATGGCTACACCTTC.

V is TRBV10-3 and J is TRBJ1-2; TRBD1 might be the D (6 bases). Germline lookup yields CDR1 ENHRY and CDR2 SYGVKD. This CDR3 comprises 13 residues. Deletions cut 10 bases from V and 5 bases from J, with 17 bases between. Here the CDR3 DNA reads TGTGCCAGCAGGGGCAGGGATCGGTATGGCTACACCTTC. This codes for CASRGRDRYGYTF.

The CDR3 is CASRGTRPGQGGGYTF. CDR3 nucleotides: TGTGCCAGCAGGGGGACTAGACCGGGACAGGGTGGAGGCTACACCTTC. The chain has TRBV2 and TRBJ1-2; 9 nucleotides align to TRBD1. V lost 6 bases, J lost 8 bases, and 16 bases stayed unmatched. CDR1 and CDR2 from the germline V gene are SNHLY and FYNNEI. The CDR3 runs to 16 residues. The full variable domain, rest sourced from reference TRBV2 and TRBJ1-2, is EPEVTQTPSHQVTQMGQEVILRCVPISNHLYFYWYRQILGQKVEFLVSFYNNEISEKSEIFDDQFSVERPDGSNFTLKIRSTKLEDSAMYFCASRGTRPGQGGGYTFGSGTRLTVV.

The chain carries TRBV5-1 and TRBJ1-1; D gene ambiguous. The CDR3 consists of 14 residues. Trimming took off 3 bases at V and 3 bases at J, with 12 bases between the two ends. The germline gives CDR1 SGHRS, CDR2 YFSETQ. The CDR3 spells CASSSGGKDTEAFF. The CDR3 nucleotides are TGCGCCAGCAGCTCGGGAGGGAAGGACACTGAAGCTTTCTTT.

V and J are TRBV6-1 and TRBJ2-1, with 12 bases lining up with TRBD2. J was trimmed by 8 bases and V by 1 base; bases with no gene match: 9. Germline V gene sequence: CDR1 MNHNS, CDR2 SASEGT. This CDR3 spans 17 amino acids. The CDR3 spells CASSEVTSGRTRHEQFF. CDR3 nucleotide sequence: TGTGCCAGCAGTGAAGTTACTAGCGGGAGGACGCGGCATGAGCAGTTCTTC.

The chain uses TRBV30 and TRBJ2-7; D not certain. The CDR3 length is 11 residues. Germline lookup yields CDR1 GTSNPN and CDR2 SVGIG (reference sequence). Trimming took 0 bases from V and 4 from J, leaving 4 bases between them. The CDR3 loop is CAWSVAYEQYF. The DNA for the CDR3 is TGTGCCTGGAGTGTAGCTTACGAGCAGTACTTC.

V and J are TRBV6-5 and TRBJ2-5; perhaps TRBD1 as D (5 bases). The CDR3 totals 15 residues. V was cut by 4 bases and J by 5 bases, with 17 bases left in between. Per germline, CDR1 MNHEY and CDR2 SVGAGI. The CDR3 DNA reads TGTGCCAGCAGTTTGGCACCAGGGATTCGGGAGACCCAGTACTTC. This sequence encodes CASSLAPGIRETQYF.

The gene calls are TRBV2 and TRBJ2-1; 8 bases map to TRBD2. CDR1 is SNHLY, CDR2 FYNNEI, per germline. This CDR3 is built from 15 residues. With V trimmed by 9 bases and J by 5 bases, 12 bases remained unmatched. The CDR3 nucleotides read TGTGCCAGGGAAGAAGATGGTAGCGGGAACAATGAGCAGTTCTTC. Protein sequence: CAREEDGSGNNEQFF.

This rearrangement joins TRBV11-3 to TRBJ2-2, with 7 bases matching TRBD1. V gave up 7 bases and J gave up 6 bases; unmatched junction bases: 8. CDR1 is SGHNT, CDR2 YENEEA, per germline. CDR3 length equals 14 residues. This CDR3 is CASTSRQGSGELFF. The CDR3 region has the DNA TGTGCCAGCACCTCCAGACAGGGTTCCGGGGAGCTGTTTTTT.

The chain uses TRBV27 and TRBJ2-2; 8 nucleotides agree with TRBD1. Germline V gives CDR1 MNHEY, CDR2 SMNVEV (reference sequence). Germline trimming cut 7 bases from V and 1 base from J; bases unmatched to any gene: 5. The CDR3 is 15 residues long. The DNA of the CDR3 is TGTGCCAGCACCTGGGGGACAGGGAACACCGGGGAGCTGTTTTTT. It encodes CASTWGTGNTGELFF.

This clone was observed a handful of times. The rearrangement joins TRBV7-9 to TRBJ1-1; D is ambiguous. V gave up 5 bases and J gave up 2 bases, with 12 bases separating them. Germline loops: CDR1 SEHNR, CDR2 FQNEAQ (reference sequence). There are 14 residues in the CDR3. Written as DNA, the CDR3 is TGTGCCAGCAGCGCCGACTTGAGAAACACTGAAGCTTTCTTT. Translated, it gives CASSADLRNTEAFF. Combining the CDR3 with reference TRBV7-9 and TRBJ1-1 gives the whole variable domain DTGVSQNPRHKITKRGQNVTFRCDPISEHNRLYWYRQTLGQGPEFLTYFQNEAQLEKSRLLSDRFSAERPKGSFSTLEIQRTEQGDSAMYLCASSADLRNTEAFFGQGTRLTVV.

This clone has only one observation. The rearrangement joins TRBV30 to TRBJ2-5, with D unclear. V was shortened by 6 bases and J by 5 bases, with 13 bases between the two germline ends. The CDR3 contains 12 residues. Germline CDR1 GTSNPN, CDR2 SVGIG (reference sequence). The CDR3 DNA reads TGTGCCTGTCACCTGCTGGAGGAGACCCAGTACTTC. Residues: CACHLLEETQYF.

The gene calls are TRBV30 and TRBJ2-3; 11 bases fit TRBD2. The CDR3 loop spans 17 amino acids. After removal of 5 bases from V and 5 bases from J, the junction contained 15 bases not matched to a gene. Germline lookup yields CDR1 GTSNPN and CDR2 SVGIG (reference sequence). The CDR3 DNA reads TGTGCCTGGCGGCTGGGGCTGACTAGCGGGATCGGAGATACGCAGTATTTT. Translating gives CAWRLGLTSGIGDTQYF.

CDR3 in amino acids: CASSMGLRTGEEKLFF. The CDR3, as DNA: TGTGCCAGTAGTATGGGTCTACGGACAGGGGAAGAAAAACTGTTTTTT. The V call is TRBV19, the J call TRBJ1-4, with 9 bases matching TRBD1. V lost 3 bases, J lost 8 bases, and 10 bases stayed unmatched. Per the germline V gene, CDR1 is LNHDA and CDR2 is SQIVND (reference sequence). The length of the CDR3 is 16 residues.

This chain connects TRBV24-1 to TRBJ2-1, with D perhaps TRBD2 (6 bases). The ends were cut back, 7 bases at V and 6 bases at J, with 15 bases in the middle. This CDR3 comprises 14 residues. Germline CDR1 and CDR2: KGHDR and SFDVKD. CDR3 loop: CATRGTGEGNEQFF. The CDR3 DNA is TGTGCCACCAGAGGGACTGGGGAAGGCAATGAGCAGTTCTTC.

The chain has TRBV6-4 and TRBJ2-1, with TRBD2 identical over 9 bases. Germline V gene lookup returns CDR1 MRHNA and CDR2 SNTAGT. CDR3 length: 12 amino acids. Trimming removed 6 bases from V and 7 bases from J; junction bases left unmatched: 1. CDR3 in DNA: TGTGCCAGCAGGCTAGCGGGAAATGAGCAGTTCTTC. It encodes CASRLAGNEQFF.

The chain carries TRBV6-4 and TRBJ2-7, with D possibly being TRBD1 (6 bases). Germline V gene lookup returns CDR1 MRHNA and CDR2 SNTAGT. This CDR3 is built from 15 residues. Trimming left V 7 bases short and J 6 bases short, with 22 bases between. The CDR3 reads CASNRTGKRKPEQYF. Here the CDR3 DNA reads TGTGCCAGCAATCGAACAGGGAAACGGAAACCCGAGCAGTACTTC.

This clone has just a few counts. This chain joins TRBV9 and TRBJ2-1; the match to TRBD2 covers 8 bases. The V gene end was trimmed by 5 bases and the J gene end by 8 bases; junction bases not matched to a gene: 15. CDR3 length equals 16 residues. Germline values: CDR1 SGDLS, CDR2 YYNGEE. The CDR3 sequence is CASSRERTSFNDEQFF. The CDR3, as DNA: TGTGCCAGCAGTCGGGAAAGGACTAGCTTCAATGATGAGCAGTTCTTC.